This T cell receptor beta chain was recovered during a study of OX40 agonist ivuxolimab in advanced cancers. For the study at large: Participants averaged about 66 years of age (range roughly 23 to 79) and were roughly 83% male. Prior checkpoint blockade (anti-PD-1, anti-PD-L1 or anti-CTLA-4) was permitted; approximately 44% had it. Study-level points and caveats: Clones of CD4+ and CD8+ blood T cells grew by week 6 at doses of 0.1 to 3.0 mg/kg. More expanded clones were seen, on average, in CD8+ T cells than in CD4+.

Profiled with immunoSEQ multiplex PCR; TCRdb holds only in-frame clones, not every one. This table holds about 73,000 clones, about 87% found once. A remark on this clone: The target antigen is unknown.

There are 15 residues in the CDR3. Looked up from germline, CDR1 is LNHDA and CDR2 is SQIVND (reference sequence). With V trimmed by 2 bases and J by 13 bases, 10 bases remained unmatched. This sequence joins TRBV19 and TRBJ2-1, with 11 bases aligning to TRBD2. The receptor was isolated from an adult with an advanced solid tumor such as melanoma, head and neck, liver or kidney cancer. Source: CD4+ or CD8+ T cells sorted from blood, taken in a trial of the OX40 agonist ivuxolimab. For the CDR3, the DNA is TGTGCCAGTAGTATACCCGGGGTTAGCGGGAGGGAACAGTTCTTC. Amino acid sequence: CASSIPGVSGREQFF.